The present T cell receptor beta chain was sequenced within a study of regulatory T cells in long-lasting Graves disease. CDR3 size: 14 residues. Between the trimmed V and J ends, which lost 8 bases and 2 bases, there was a span of 15 bases. The germline V gene has CDR1 WNHNN and CDR2 SYGVQD (reference sequence). Whole-study results and caveats: Persistent Graves' patients had lower TCR diversity than newly diagnosed ones. Newly diagnosed disease favored TRBV20-1 and TRBJ2-1 over persistent disease.

This clonotype was observed a few times. Its target is unknown. HTBI primers from iRepertoire and Arm-PCR of CDR3 regions yielded the TCR beta libraries. TCRdb re-called the multiplex PCR reads with MiXCR, one entry per CDR3 protein. The sample includes just over 600,000 distinct CDR3 sequences, approximately 15% of them seen just once. Time point noted: newly diagnosed GD, antithyroid drugs for less than 3 months. From RNA extracted from PBMCs, the TCR library was made. The data were also submitted as part of a second study, on T cells in Graves' hyperthyroidism and ophthalmopathy. That paper states: Appearing also in blood were most of the thyroid clonotypes expanded above 0.001.

This clonotype was sampled from a woman under 40 with Graves disease. Sequencing was performed on peripheral blood mononuclear cells (PBMCs), taken at new diagnosis, from a patient treated with antithyroid drugs. V is TRBV10-1 and J is TRBJ1-1; possibly TRBD1 for D (6 bases). CDR3 protein: CASLYRVGNTEAFF. The CDR3 nucleotides read TGCGCCAGCTTGTACAGGGTTGGTAACACTGAAGCTTTCTTT.